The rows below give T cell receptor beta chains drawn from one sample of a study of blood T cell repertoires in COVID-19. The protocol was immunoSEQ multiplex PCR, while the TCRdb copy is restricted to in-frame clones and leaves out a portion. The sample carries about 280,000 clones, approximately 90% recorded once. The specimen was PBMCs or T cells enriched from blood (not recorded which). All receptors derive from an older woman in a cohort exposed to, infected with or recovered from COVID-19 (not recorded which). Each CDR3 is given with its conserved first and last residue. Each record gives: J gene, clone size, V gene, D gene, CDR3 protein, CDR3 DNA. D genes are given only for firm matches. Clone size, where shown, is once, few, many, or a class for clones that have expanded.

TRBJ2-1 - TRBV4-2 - CASSQERLNNEQFF TGTGCCAGCAGCCAAGAAAGACTAAACAATGAGCAGTTCTTC
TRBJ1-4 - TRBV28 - CASSSGGETNEKLFF TGTGCCAGCAGTTCCGGGGGAGAAACTAATGAAAAACTGTTTTTT
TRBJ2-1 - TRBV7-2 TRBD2 CASSLVSLAGNNEQFF TGTGCCAGCAGCTTAGTCTCCCTAGCGGGAAACAATGAGCAGTTCTTC
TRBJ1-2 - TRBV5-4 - CASSLGARGEGYTF TGTGCCAGCAGCTTGGGGGCCCGCGGGGAAGGCTACACCTTC
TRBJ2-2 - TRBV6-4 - CASSDSTAGSGGELFF TGTGCCAGCAGTGACTCGACTGCGGGAAGTGGCGGGGAGCTGTTTTTT
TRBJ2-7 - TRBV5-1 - CASSSNAGRYEQYF TGCGCCAGCAGCAGCAATGCGGGAAGGTACGAGCAGTACTTC
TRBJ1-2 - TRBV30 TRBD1 CAWRSSSQGGYGYTF TGTGCCTGGAGGTCCTCCTCACAGGGGGGCTATGGCTACACCTTC
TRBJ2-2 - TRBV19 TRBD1 CASRLQGNIGTGELFF TGTGCCAGTAGGTTACAGGGGAATATTGGCACCGGGGAGCTGTTTTTT
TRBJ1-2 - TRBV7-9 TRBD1 CASSTDRIMYGYTF TGTGCCAGCAGCACGGACAGGATAATGTATGGCTACACCTTC
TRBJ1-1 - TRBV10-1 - CASSESAPGGNTEAFF TGCGCCAGCAGTGAGTCGGCACCCGGGGGAAACACTGAAGCTTTCTTT
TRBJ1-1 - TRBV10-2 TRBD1 CASRTGQGSWSTEAFF TGCGCCAGCAGGACCGGACAGGGGTCGTGGAGCACTGAAGCTTTCTTT
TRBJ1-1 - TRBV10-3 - CAIKGGEGSTEAFF TGTGCCATCAAGGGTGGGGAAGGGAGCACTGAAGCTTTCTTT
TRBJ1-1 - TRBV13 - CASRRGGLDTEAFF TGTGCCAGCAGACGCGGGGGGTTGGACACTGAAGCTTTCTTT
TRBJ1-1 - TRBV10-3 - CAISESFGGTEAFF TGTGCCATCAGTGAGTCATTCGGGGGCACTGAAGCTTTCTTT
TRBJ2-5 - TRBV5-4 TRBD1 CASSPGGTGGETQYF TGTGCCAGCAGCCCAGGGGGGACAGGGGGAGAGACCCAGTACTTC
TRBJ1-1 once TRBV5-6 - CASSFLDTTIGAFF TGTGCCAGCAGCTTCCTGGACACCACTATAGGAGCTTTCTTT
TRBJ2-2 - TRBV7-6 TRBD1 CASRRQGPTNTGELFF TGTGCCAGCAGGCGACAGGGGCCTACGAACACCGGGGAGCTGTTTTTT
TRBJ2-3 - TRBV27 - CASSLERSTDTQYF TGTGCCAGCAGTTTAGAGAGAAGCACAGATACGCAGTATTTT
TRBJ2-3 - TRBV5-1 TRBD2 CASSLAPLAGGQDTQYF TGCGCCAGCAGCTTGGCCCCACTAGCGGGAGGGCAAGATACGCAGTATTTT
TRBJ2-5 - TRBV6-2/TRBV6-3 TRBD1 CASSTGGEGYQETQYF TGTGCCAGCAGTACAGGGGGCGAGGGGTACCAAGAGACCCAGTACTTC
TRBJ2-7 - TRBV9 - CASSVADHSSYEQYF TGTGCCAGCAGCGTAGCAGATCACAGCTCCTACGAGCAGTACTTC
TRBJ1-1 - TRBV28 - CASSQTGDEAFF TGTGCCAGCAGTCAAACAGGAGATGAAGCTTTCTTT
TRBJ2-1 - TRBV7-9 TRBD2 CASSLASRTRIANEQFF TGTGCCAGCAGCTTAGCCTCGAGGACTAGAATAGCCAATGAGCAGTTCTTC
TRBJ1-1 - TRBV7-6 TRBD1 CASSLEATGMPRAFF TGTGCCAGCAGCTTAGAGGCGACAGGGATGCCGCGAGCTTTCTTT
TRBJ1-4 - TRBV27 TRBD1 CASSNRGGGEKLFF TGTGCCAGCAGCAACAGGGGTGGCGGTGAAAAACTGTTTTTT
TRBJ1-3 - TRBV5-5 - CASSLGQGLSAIYF TGTGCCAGCAGCTTGGGGCAGGGTTTGTCAGCCATATATTTT
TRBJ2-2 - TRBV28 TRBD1 CASEDRGRISGELFF TGTGCCAGCGAAGACAGGGGGCGTATCTCCGGGGAGCTGTTTTTT
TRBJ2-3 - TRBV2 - CASTGGDTRGDTQYF TGTGCCAGCACTGGGGGGGACACCCGCGGGGATACGCAGTATTTT